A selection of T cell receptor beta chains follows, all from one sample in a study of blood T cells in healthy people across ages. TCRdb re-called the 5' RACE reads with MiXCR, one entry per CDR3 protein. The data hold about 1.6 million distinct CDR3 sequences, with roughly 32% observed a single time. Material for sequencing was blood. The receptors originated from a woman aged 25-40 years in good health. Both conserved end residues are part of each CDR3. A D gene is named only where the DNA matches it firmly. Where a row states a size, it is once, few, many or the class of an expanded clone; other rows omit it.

CDR3 protein: CAIGSNTGELFF
CDR3 DNA: TGTGCCATCGGCAGCAACACCGGGGAGCTGTTTTTT
V gene: TRBV10-3
J gene: TRBJ2-2
CDR3 length: 12
clone size: few
D gene: -

CDR3 protein: CASRLRGQGGRDEQFF
CDR3 DNA: TGTGCCAGCAGACTCAGAGGGCAGGGTGGTAGGGATGAGCAGTTCTTC
V gene: TRBV11-2
J gene: TRBJ2-1
CDR3 length: 16
clone size: -
D gene: -

CDR3 protein: CASSGSGRNYNEQFF
CDR3 DNA: TGCGCCAGCAGCGGGAGCGGGAGAAACTACAATGAGCAGTTCTTC
V gene: TRBV5-1
J gene: TRBJ2-1
CDR3 length: 15
clone size: few
D gene: TRBD2

CDR3 protein: CASSLNRGTEAFF
CDR3 DNA: TGTGCCAGCAGTCTTAACAGGGGCACTGAAGCTTTCTTT
V gene: TRBV7-3
J gene: TRBJ1-1
CDR3 length: 13
clone size: many
D gene: TRBD1

CDR3 protein: CSARTENTYNSPLHF
CDR3 DNA: TGCAGTGCTAGAACAGAGAATACCTATAATTCACCCCTCCACTTT
V gene: TRBV20-1
J gene: TRBJ1-6
CDR3 length: 15
clone size: -
D gene: -

CDR3 protein: CASSLFGSGGARYGYTF
CDR3 DNA: TGTGCCAGCAGTTTGTTTGGATCAGGGGGCGCGAGGTATGGCTACACCTTC
V gene: TRBV27
J gene: TRBJ1-2
CDR3 length: 17
clone size: few
D gene: TRBD1

CDR3 protein: CASSSGGSGTEAFF
CDR3 DNA: TGTGCCAGCAGTTCGGGCGGGTCGGGGACTGAAGCTTTCTTT
V gene: TRBV3-1
J gene: TRBJ1-1
CDR3 length: 14
clone size: few
D gene: -

CDR3 protein: CASSLGADRGFRETQYF
CDR3 DNA: TGCGCCAGCAGCTTGGGTGCGGACAGGGGTTTTCGAGAGACCCAGTACTTC
V gene: TRBV5-1
J gene: TRBJ2-5
CDR3 length: 17
clone size: few
D gene: TRBD1

CDR3 protein: CASSRSGTVDEQFF
CDR3 DNA: TGTGCCAGCAGCAGGTCCGGGACCGTGGATGAGCAGTTCTTC
V gene: TRBV7-9
J gene: TRBJ2-1
CDR3 length: 14
clone size: -
D gene: -

CDR3 protein: CASSQGNGRARDNEQFF
CDR3 DNA: TGCGCCAGCAGCCAAGGTAACGGTCGCGCTCGAGACAATGAGCAGTTCTTC
V gene: TRBV4-1
J gene: TRBJ2-1
CDR3 length: 17
clone size: -
D gene: -

CDR3 protein: CASSQPKQETQYF
CDR3 DNA: TGTGCCAGCAGCCAACCAAAGCAAGAGACCCAGTACTTC
V gene: TRBV3-1
J gene: TRBJ2-5
CDR3 length: 13
clone size: many
D gene: -

CDR3 protein: CASKTRGGLTLHF
CDR3 DNA: TGTGCCAGCAAGACCCGTGGCGGGTTGACCCTCCACTTT
V gene: TRBV12-3/TRBV12-4
J gene: TRBJ1-6
CDR3 length: 13
clone size: -
D gene: -

CDR3 protein: CSARDQLLTYEQYF
CDR3 DNA: TGCAGTGCTAGAGATCAACTTTTGACCTACGAGCAGTACTTC
V gene: TRBV20-1
J gene: TRBJ2-7
CDR3 length: 14
clone size: few
D gene: -

CDR3 protein: CASSLRASWYNEQFF
CDR3 DNA: TGCGCCAGCAGCTTGAGGGCTAGCTGGTACAATGAGCAGTTCTTC
V gene: TRBV5-1
J gene: TRBJ2-1
CDR3 length: 15
clone size: -
D gene: -

CDR3 protein: CSARWGKTTDTQYF
CDR3 DNA: TGCAGTGCTAGATGGGGGAAGACCACAGATACGCAGTATTTT
V gene: TRBV20-1
J gene: TRBJ2-3
CDR3 length: 14
clone size: -
D gene: -

CDR3 protein: CSAPHGTAVYGYTF
CDR3 DNA: TGCAGTGCCCCGCACGGGACGGCTGTCTATGGCTACACCTTC
V gene: TRBV20-1
J gene: TRBJ1-2
CDR3 length: 14
clone size: few
D gene: -

CDR3 protein: CASRPSGASSYNEQFF
CDR3 DNA: TGTGCCAGCAGACCGAGCGGGGCGAGCTCCTACAATGAGCAGTTCTTC
V gene: TRBV6-4
J gene: TRBJ2-1
CDR3 length: 16
clone size: many
D gene: TRBD2

CDR3 protein: CASSWDRGITETQYF
CDR3 DNA: TGTGCCAGCAGCTGGGACAGGGGAATTACAGAGACCCAGTACTTC
V gene: TRBV7-9
J gene: TRBJ2-5
CDR3 length: 15
clone size: -
D gene: TRBD1

CDR3 protein: CASSLSLLTWDTYEQYF
CDR3 DNA: TGTGCCAGCAGTTTGTCCCTCCTAACTTGGGACACCTACGAGCAGTACTTC
V gene: TRBV28
J gene: TRBJ2-7
CDR3 length: 17
clone size: -
D gene: -

CDR3 protein: CASSQENRQAIEAFF
CDR3 DNA: TGTGCCAGCAGCCAAGAAAACAGGCAAGCCATTGAAGCTTTCTTT
V gene: TRBV14
J gene: TRBJ1-1
CDR3 length: 15
clone size: -
D gene: -

CDR3 protein: CASSNSHGSNQPQHF
CDR3 DNA: TGTGCCAGCAGCAATTCCCATGGAAGCAATCAGCCCCAGCATTTT
V gene: TRBV5-5
J gene: TRBJ1-5
CDR3 length: 15
clone size: -
D gene: -

CDR3 protein: CASSQDRQENEKLFF
CDR3 DNA: TGTGCCAGCAGCCAAGATCGACAGGAGAATGAAAAACTGTTTTTT
V gene: TRBV4-2
J gene: TRBJ1-4
CDR3 length: 15
clone size: once
D gene: -

CDR3 protein: CAGSLGSLTDTQYF
CDR3 DNA: TGTGCCGGCAGCTTGGGGTCTCTCACAGATACGCAGTATTTT
V gene: TRBV5-4
J gene: TRBJ2-3
CDR3 length: 14
clone size: -
D gene: -

CDR3 protein: CASRPTSGSPEQFF
CDR3 DNA: TGCGCCAGCAGACCAACTAGCGGGAGTCCTGAGCAGTTCTTC
V gene: TRBV2
J gene: TRBJ2-1
CDR3 length: 14
clone size: -
D gene: TRBD2

CDR3 protein: CASSQVQVLGGTDTQYF
CDR3 DNA: TGCGCCAGCAGCCAAGTGCAGGTGCTAGGTGGCACAGATACGCAGTATTTT
V gene: TRBV4-1
J gene: TRBJ2-3
CDR3 length: 17
clone size: many
D gene: -

CDR3 protein: CASSNGTSGRGYYEQYF
CDR3 DNA: TGTGCCAGCAGCAATGGGACTAGCGGGAGAGGTTACTACGAGCAGTACTTC
V gene: TRBV21-1
J gene: TRBJ2-7
CDR3 length: 17
clone size: -
D gene: -

CDR3 protein: CAASRDRGRGEDTQYF
CDR3 DNA: TGTGCCGCCAGCAGAGATCGGGGCAGGGGGGAAGATACGCAGTATTTT
V gene: TRBV15
J gene: TRBJ2-3
CDR3 length: 16
clone size: -
D gene: -

CDR3 protein: CASSPILGLRAYEQYF
CDR3 DNA: TGCGCCAGCAGCCCAATCTTAGGTTTGAGGGCCTACGAGCAGTACTTC
V gene: TRBV5-1
J gene: TRBJ2-7
CDR3 length: 16
clone size: few
D gene: -

CDR3 protein: CASSLGNGANVLTF
CDR3 DNA: TGTGCCAGCAGTTTAGGAAATGGGGCCAACGTCCTGACTTTC
V gene: TRBV12-3/TRBV12-4
J gene: TRBJ2-6
CDR3 length: 14
clone size: few
D gene: -

CDR3 protein: CSATVQGETQYF
CDR3 DNA: TGCAGTGCTACGGTACAAGGAGAGACCCAGTACTTC
V gene: TRBV20-1
J gene: TRBJ2-5
CDR3 length: 12
clone size: -
D gene: -

CDR3 protein: CASSAIVSGDYNEQFF
CDR3 DNA: TGCGCCAGCAGCGCAATCGTAAGCGGGGACTACAATGAGCAGTTCTTC
V gene: TRBV5-1
J gene: TRBJ2-1
CDR3 length: 16
clone size: -
D gene: TRBD2

CDR3 protein: CASRGGGLGQETQYF
CDR3 DNA: TGTGCCAGCAGGGGGGGAGGACTAGGCCAAGAGACCCAGTACTTC
V gene: TRBV6-5
J gene: TRBJ2-5
CDR3 length: 15
clone size: once
D gene: TRBD2